These T cell receptor beta chains were read from a single sample in a study of T cells after yellow fever vaccination. TCRdb redid the calling of the 5' RACE reads with MiXCR, one entry per CDR3 protein. The data show about 630,000 distinct CDR3 sequences, around 12% seen once. The sequencing here drew on PBMCs, taken on the day of the yellow fever booster vaccination. The receptors originated from a man aged 25-40 years who received the YFV17D yellow fever vaccine. Each CDR3 is given without its conserved first and last residue.

cdr3_aa	v_call	j_call
ASSESGGTEAF	TRBV7-2	TRBJ1-1
ATSRESASLGSQF	TRBV15	TRBJ2-1
SATRAGEGNEQF	TRBV20-1	TRBJ2-1
ASSQRGLTSGYNEQF	TRBV3-1	TRBJ2-1
ASRGNTEAF	TRBV19	TRBJ1-1
ASSYEKPQN	TRBV28	TRBJ1-5
ASTQDQSGRWTYEQY	TRBV3-1	TRBJ2-7
SASLGGTTEAF	TRBV20-1	TRBJ1-1
SAYLPGRVGGEQY	TRBV20-1	TRBJ2-7
ASSATAGVGNEQF	TRBV12-3/TRBV12-4	TRBJ2-1
SASFAGSYNEQF	TRBV20-1	TRBJ2-1
SAVSEAAQH	TRBV29-1	TRBJ1-5
ASSFLAGVVISYEQY	TRBV11-2	TRBJ2-7
ATSDSATGWEQY	TRBV24-1	TRBJ2-7
ASSYAASGRAAPYEQY	TRBV6-2/TRBV6-3	TRBJ2-7
ASSPPRGGTLAERTDTQY	TRBV18	TRBJ2-3
STNRGWNIQY	TRBV20-1	TRBJ2-4
ASSRRNRDYQETQY	TRBV25-1	TRBJ2-5
ASSVSPNYEQY	TRBV9	TRBJ2-7
ASRQRLQETQY	TRBV6-6	TRBJ2-5
ASSLEWGSGNTIY	TRBV7-6	TRBJ1-3
ASCTVRTPAYEQY	TRBV6-2/TRBV6-3	TRBJ2-7
ASSYGLGNYGYT	TRBV6-2/TRBV6-3	TRBJ1-2
ASSSPASNEQF	TRBV5-1	TRBJ2-1
ASSQGDFQGTDTQY	TRBV4-2	TRBJ2-3
ASSRTGPTNEKLF	TRBV28	TRBJ1-4
ASSKGQAYEQY	TRBV5-1	TRBJ2-7
ASSQRQDAAYEQY	TRBV4-3	TRBJ2-7